These 22 T cell receptor beta chains share one sample of origin, sequenced in a study of long-term antiretroviral therapy in people with HIV. Investigators performed immunoSEQ version v3.0 at survey level. Some clones are missing from TCRdb's copy, which holds only in-frame ones; the method was immunoSEQ multiplex PCR. The sample includes approximately 41,000 clones, 80% to 85% seen only once; the top ten take roughly 5.6%. Sequenced here: unsorted PBMCs, sampled 1.5 years after starting antiretroviral therapy. The receptors here all came from a man aged 18 to 35 with HIV.

This chain uses TRBV4-2 with TRBJ2-1; TRBD2 might be the D (5 bases). The CDR3 is 14 residues long. Germline lookup yields CDR1 LGHNA and CDR2 YNFKEQ. The germline V and J ends were trimmed by 4 bases and 0 bases, with 7 bases remaining between them. The CDR3 protein is CASSRGDSYNEQFF. CDR3 DNA: TGTGCCAGCAGCCGGGGAGACTCCTACAATGAGCAGTTCTTC.

The chain uses TRBV25-1 and TRBJ1-1, with D uncertain. V was trimmed by 4 bases and J by 2 bases, leaving 11 bases between them. The CDR3 is 14 amino acids. Germline CDR1 and CDR2: MGHDK and SYGVNS. CDR3 nucleotide sequence: TGTGCCAGCAGTGCTAGACTTTATAACACTGAAGCTTTCTTT. Protein: CASSARLYNTEAFF.

The V and J genes are TRBV18 and TRBJ2-1; D is perhaps TRBD1 (6 bases). Trimming stripped 3 bases from V and 6 bases from J, with 15 bases between. This CDR3 is built from 15 residues. CDR1 is KGHSH, CDR2 LQKENI, per germline. The DNA for the CDR3 is TGTGCCAGCTCACCCAAGGACAGAACTTTCAATGAGCAGTTCTTC. Its protein is CASSPKDRTFNEQFF.

The chain couples TRBV19 to TRBJ1-2; D uncertain. The CDR3 is 14 amino acids. Trimming cost V 6 bases and J 2 bases, with 13 bases left between them. Per germline, CDR1 LNHDA and CDR2 SQIVND (reference sequence). The CDR3 protein is CASSPTSLNYGYTF. The CDR3 DNA sequence: TGTGCCAGTAGCCCCACTAGCCTCAACTATGGCTACACCTTC. Full variable domain (rest looked up from reference TRBV19 and TRBJ1-2): DGGITQSPKYLFRKEGQNVTLSCEQNLNHDAMYWYRQDPGQGLRLIYYSQIVNDFQKGDIAEGYSVSREKKESFPLTVTSAQKNPTAFYLCASSPTSLNYGYTFGSGTRLTVV.

The J gene is TRBJ2-7, the V gene TRBV10-3; D is unresolved. Trimming shortened V by 3 bases and J by 3 bases, and 9 bases separated the two germline ends. The V gene's germline CDR1 is ENHRY and CDR2 SYGVKD. The CDR3 totals 13 residues. This CDR3 is CAISDSTDYEQYF. CDR3 DNA sequence: TGTGCCATCAGTGATTCAACAGACTACGAGCAGTACTTC.

The chain links TRBV7-2 to TRBJ1-5; TRBD1 matches at 7 bases. Germline assignment: CDR1 SGHTA and CDR2 FQGNSA. With V trimmed by 1 base and J by 11 bases, 5 bases remained unmatched. CDR3 length: 13 residues. The DNA of the CDR3 is TGTGCCAGCAGCTTAGAGGGGGCGCAGGCCCAGCATTTT. Translated: CASSLEGAQAQHF.

DNA for the CDR3: TGTGCCAGTAGTCTGGGGACAGGATCGGAGAAGGAGACCCAGTACTTC. This translates into CASSLGTGSEKETQYF. V is TRBV19 and J is TRBJ2-5; 8 bases line up with TRBD1. Germline CDR1 is LNHDA and CDR2 is SQIVND (reference sequence). After removal of 5 bases from V and 5 bases from J, the junction contained 13 bases not matched to a gene. This CDR3 has 16 amino acids.

This chain links TRBV4-3 with TRBJ2-7; the D is unclear. From germline, CDR1 is LGHNA and CDR2 YSLEER. The CDR3 has 18 residues. V dropped 0 bases and J dropped 3 bases, with 21 bases sitting between them. CDR3 nucleotides: TGCGCCAGCAGCCAAGAGGGCGCGATCCCCAACCTTGGCTACGAGCAGTACTTC. This codes for CASSQEGAIPNLGYEQYF.

This sequence joins TRBV19 and TRBJ2-2, with a weak D call TRBD1 (6 bases). The ends were cut back, 5 bases at V and 8 bases at J, with 21 bases in the middle. Germline V gene sequence: CDR1 LNHDA, CDR2 SQIVND (reference sequence). The CDR3 spans 16 residues. DNA for the CDR3: TGTGCCAGTAGTTCGGACAGTCTGGCCTCCATGGGGGAGCTGTTTTTT. This encodes CASSSDSLASMGELFF.

This clone showed up just once. This sequence joins TRBV5-1 and TRBJ2-3; D unresolved. The V gene's germline CDR1 is SGHRS and CDR2 YFSETQ. Trimming removed 4 bases at V and 2 bases at J, with 17 bases between. The CDR3 runs to 16 residues. The CDR3 spells CASSPSPIDLTDTQYF. DNA for the CDR3: TGCGCCAGCAGCCCGAGCCCCATAGACCTCACAGATACGCAGTATTTT.

The genes are TRBV29-1 and TRBJ2-7; 10 nucleotides agree with TRBD2. CDR3 length: 12 amino acids. Germline loops: CDR1 SQVTM, CDR2 ANQGSEA. J was trimmed by 3 bases and V by 7 bases; bases with no gene match: 3. This CDR3 reads CSASGSGYEQYF. In DNA form, the CDR3 reads TGCAGCGCTAGCGGGAGTGGCTACGAGCAGTACTTC.

This clone appeared a single time. The DNA for the CDR3 is TGTGCCAGCTCACCAGACAGGGTTAGTGGCTACACCTTC. Translated: CASSPDRVSGYTF. This rearrangement joins TRBV18 to TRBJ1-2, with 7 nucleotides matching TRBD1. After removal of 2 bases from V and 7 bases from J, the junction contained 4 bases not matched to a gene. The CDR3 runs to 13 residues. Germline lookup yields CDR1 KGHSH and CDR2 LQKENI.

The V and J genes are TRBV15 and TRBJ1-5, with D hard to call. The CDR3 contains 13 residues. Per the germline V gene, CDR1 is LNHNV and CDR2 is YYDKDF (reference sequence). V dropped 3 bases and J dropped 4 bases, with 7 bases sitting between them. The CDR3 protein is CATSRRANQPQHF. The DNA of the CDR3 is TGTGCCACCAGCAGGAGGGCGAATCAGCCCCAGCATTTT.

The chain combines TRBV23-1 with TRBJ2-3; D remains ambiguous. TRBV23-1 is identified as an open reading frame with a role that is uncertain. The CDR3 is 16 residues long. The V and J ends lost 0 bases and 0 bases respectively, with 10 bases between them. The CDR3 DNA is TGCGCCAGCAGTCAATCGACGCGCGCTAGCACAGATACGCAGTATTTT. It specifies CASSQSTRASTDTQYF.

The DNA of the CDR3 is TGCGCCAGCAGAATAGTAGCGGGGAGCTACAATGAGCAGTTCTTC. Translated: CASRIVAGSYNEQFF. This chain links TRBV5-1 with TRBJ2-1; 8 bases match TRBD2. The CDR3 extends over 15 amino acids. J lost 3 bases, V lost 5 bases, and 7 bases had no gene match. Per the germline V gene, CDR1 is SGHRS and CDR2 is YFSETQ.

This sequence joins TRBV28 and TRBJ1-5; D gene ambiguous. Germline CDR1 and CDR2: MDHEN and SYDVKM. Trimming left V 7 bases short and J 2 bases short, with 12 bases between. The CDR3 has 14 amino acids. In DNA form, the CDR3 reads TGTGCCAGCACCCTCACCGGACGCAATCAGCCCCAGCATTTT. Encoded protein: CASTLTGRNQPQHF.

In this sample, this clone turned up once. The rearrangement links TRBV4-2 to TRBJ1-5; D gene ambiguous. CDR1 is LGHNA, CDR2 YNFKEQ, per germline. The CDR3 is made up of 16 amino acids. Between the trimmed V and J ends, which lost 1 base and 2 bases, there was a span of 12 bases. CDR3 sequence reads: CASSQARSGGNQPQHF. As DNA, the CDR3 is TGTGCCAGCAGCCAAGCGAGGTCCGGAGGCAATCAGCCCCAGCATTTT.

The rearrangement links TRBV7-2 to TRBJ2-7; D remains unclear. V was clipped by 1 base and J by 6 bases, with 13 bases between them. The CDR3 length is 14 residues. Per germline, CDR1 SGHTA and CDR2 FQGNSA. DNA of the CDR3: TGTGCCAGCAGCTTAGTGGGCTGGGAAGGCGAGCAGTACTTC. It is translated as CASSLVGWEGEQYF. Variable domain in full (rest from reference TRBV7-2 and TRBJ2-7): GAGVSQSPSNKVTEKGKDVELRCDPISGHTALYWYRQSLGQGLEFLIYFQGNSAPDKSGLPSDRFSAERTGGSVSTLTIQRTQQEDSAVYLCASSLVGWEGEQYFGPGTRLTVT.

This chain connects TRBV9 to TRBJ2-7; D call uncertain. The CDR3 covers 13 residues. Germline CDR1 reads SGDLS; CDR2 reads YYNGEE. The V and J ends lost 0 bases and 4 bases respectively, with 8 bases between them. DNA for the CDR3: TGTGCCAGCAGCGTAGAACCGAAATACGAGCAGTACTTC. Its translation is CASSVEPKYEQYF.

The chain uses TRBV7-2 and TRBJ2-7; 7 bases fit TRBD1. There are 14 residues in the CDR3. CDR1 and CDR2 from the germline V gene are SGHTA and FQGNSA. After removal of 5 bases from V and 2 bases from J, the junction contained 6 bases not matched to a gene. Written as DNA, the CDR3 is TGTGCCAGCAGCCCGCGACAGGGACCCTACGAGCAGTACTTC. Amino acid sequence: CASSPRQGPYEQYF.

This chain uses TRBV18 with TRBJ2-1; tentatively, D is TRBD2 (6 bases). V lost 6 bases to trimming and J lost 9 bases, with 27 bases between them. The CDR3 sequence is 17 residues long. Germline CDR1 is KGHSH and CDR2 is LQKENI. In DNA, the CDR3 is TGTGCCAGCTCCACCACCGGTGGTAGCGGAAGGAGGGGTGAGCAGTTCTTC. It encodes CASSTTGGSGRRGEQFF.

In DNA, the CDR3 is TGTGCCAGCAGTGATAGCGGGAGAAGTTTCCACGAGCAGTACTTC. It encodes CASSDSGRSFHEQYF. This rearrangement joins TRBV6-6 to TRBJ2-7; 9 nucleotides align to TRBD2. Per germline, CDR1 MNHNY and CDR2 SVGAGI (reference sequence). This CDR3 has 15 residues. V shed 5 bases and J 5 bases; nucleotides not matched to a gene: 10.